This is a list of T cell receptor beta chains from one sample in a study of beta chain features in type 1 diabetes. Only in-frame clones appear in the TCRdb table, and some are missing; sequencing was by immunoSEQ multiplex PCR. The sample records around 250,000 clones, roughly 25% being singletons. The specimen sequenced was naive CD4+ T cells from blood. All receptors come from a woman younger than 45 with type 1 diabetes. CDR3s include the opening cysteine and the closing phenylalanine or tryptophan. D genes are given only for firm matches. Size is stated for part of the rows, as once, few or many counts, or as a class when the clone is expanded.

D	size	V	J	length	CDR3	DNA
.	.	TRBV19	TRBJ2-2	16	CASSRSTAQNTGELFF	TGTGCCAGTAGTAGGTCGACTGCACAGAACACCGGGGAGCTGTTTTTT
.	few	TRBV29-1	TRBJ2-3	13	CSVEGGNTDTQYF	TGCAGCGTTGAAGGCGGGAACACAGATACGCAGTATTTT
.	few	TRBV4-1	TRBJ2-1	16	CASSRGGGSSYNEQFF	TGCGCCAGCAGCCGAGGGGGGGGGAGCTCCTACAATGAGCAGTTCTTC
.	.	TRBV25-1	TRBJ1-2	14	CASSEQQGGYGYTF	TGTGCCAGCAGTGAGCAACAGGGTGGCTATGGCTACACCTTC
.	.	TRBV10-3	TRBJ1-1	16	CAISDRDTWANTEAFF	TGTGCCATCAGTGATAGGGACACTTGGGCCAACACTGAAGCTTTCTTT
.	.	TRBV6-1	TRBJ2-6	16	CASSEQGAGGANVLTF	TGTGCCAGCAGTGAACAAGGGGCAGGTGGGGCCAACGTCCTGACTTTC
.	.	TRBV21-1	TRBJ2-5	15	CASSKAASGQETQYF	TGTGCCAGCAGCAAAGCGGCTAGCGGCCAAGAGACCCAGTACTTC
TRBD1	few	TRBV7-9	TRBJ1-2	15	CASSLRQGASYGYTF	TGTGCCAGCAGCTTAAGACAGGGGGCGAGCTATGGCTACACCTTC
TRBD2	.	TRBV4-1	TRBJ2-3	17	CASSQGQAGGPTDTQYF	TGCGCCAGCAGCCAAGGTCAGGCGGGAGGGCCCACAGATACGCAGTATTTT
.	.	TRBV23-1	TRBJ2-5	15	CASRNRAGEGETQYF	TGCGCCAGCAGGAACAGGGCGGGTGAGGGAGAGACCCAGTACTTC
TRBD1	few	TRBV15	TRBJ2-7	16	CATSRDVGQGNYEQYF	TGTGCCACCAGCAGAGACGTTGGACAGGGGAACTACGAGCAGTACTTC
TRBD1	.	TRBV10-3	TRBJ2-7	15	CAISAQTGATYEQYF	TGTGCCATCAGTGCCCAGACAGGGGCGACCTACGAGCAGTACTTC
.	few	TRBV11-2	TRBJ2-1	16	CASSSAGTLSYNEQFF	TGTGCCAGCAGCTCGGCGGGGACTCTTTCCTACAATGAGCAGTTCTTC
TRBD2	.	TRBV9	TRBJ2-5	16	CASSVGLAGSQETQYF	TGTGCCAGCAGCGTAGGACTAGCGGGCTCCCAAGAGACCCAGTACTTC
TRBD1	.	TRBV28	TRBJ2-7	14	CASNIQGVVYEQYF	TGTGCCAGCAACATACAGGGGGTCGTCTACGAGCAGTACTTC
TRBD1	few	TRBV11-2	TRBJ2-5	14	CASSLGTVQETQYF	TGTGCCAGCAGCCTCGGGACAGTCCAAGAGACCCAGTACTTC
.	few	TRBV18	TRBJ2-7	15	CASSPPHRAAYEQYF	TGTGCCAGCTCACCGCCACACAGGGCGGCCTACGAGCAGTACTTC
.	.	TRBV29-1	TRBJ1-1	11	CSVETGTEAFF	TGCAGCGTTGAGACGGGGACTGAAGCTTTCTTT
TRBD2	.	TRBV10-3	TRBJ2-1	15	CAISRTSGAQDEQFF	TGTGCCATCAGTCGGACTAGCGGAGCTCAGGATGAGCAGTTCTTC
.	few	TRBV18	TRBJ2-5	16	CASSPNPSVLQETQYF	TGTGCCAGCTCACCAAATCCCTCAGTCCTCCAAGAGACCCAGTACTTC
.	few	TRBV2	TRBJ2-7	14	CASSEQGLTYEQYF	TGTGCCAGCAGTGAGCAGGGTCTCACCTACGAGCAGTACTTC
.	.	TRBV5-6	TRBJ2-1	15	CASSSLVSSYNEQFF	TGTGCCAGCAGCTCACTGGTAAGCTCCTACAATGAGCAGTTCTTC
TRBD2	.	TRBV4-1	TRBJ2-1	16	CASSLPSGRAGYEQFF	TGCGCCAGCAGCCTCCCTAGCGGGAGGGCCGGGTATGAGCAGTTCTTC
TRBD1	.	TRBV5-6	TRBJ2-2	15	CASQLWDRATGELFF	TGTGCCAGCCAGCTCTGGGACAGGGCAACCGGGGAGCTGTTTTTT
.	few	TRBV27	TRBJ1-2	16	CASSPGIGRSNYGYTF	TGTGCCAGCAGTCCCGGGATCGGCAGGAGTAACTATGGCTACACCTTC
TRBD2	few	TRBV7-2	TRBJ2-1	15	CASSSGLAAYNEQFF	TGTGCCAGCAGCTCGGGACTAGCGGCATACAATGAGCAGTTCTTC
.	.	TRBV10-3	TRBJ2-2	17	CAIRNPDRHGNTGELFF	TGTGCCATCAGGAATCCTGACAGACACGGGAACACCGGGGAGCTGTTTTTT
.	few	TRBV30	TRBJ1-1	13	CAWSGRVGTEAFF	TGTGCCTGGTCCGGGAGAGTGGGCACTGAAGCTTTCTTT
TRBD1	.	TRBV23-1	TRBJ1-2	13	CASRLGTGYGYTF	TGCGCCAGCAGACTCGGGACAGGGTACGGCTACACCTTC
TRBD2	few	TRBV11-1	TRBJ2-1	18	CASSLERYGRWAYNEQFF	TGTGCCAGCAGCTTAGAGCGTTACGGGAGGTGGGCCTACAATGAGCAGTTCTTC